A single sample is the source of the 12 T cell receptor beta chains below, sequenced in a study of response to subunit inactivated influenza vaccine. TCRdb called the RT-PCR reads again in MiXCR, with one record for every CDR3 protein. The sample consists of about 570,000 distinct CDR3 sequences, about 11% of them appearing once. These data were likewise used in another study, on T cells expressing NK-cell markers. As reported in that work: It was by 5'RACE template switching with UMIs that TCR beta cDNA was made.

Sequencing was performed on PBMCs from blood, taken on the day of vaccination. These receptors all come from a man between 50 and 59 years old who received an inactivated influenza vaccine.

This clonotype was recorded a few times. The V gene is TRBV24-1, the J gene TRBJ2-2; the D call may be TRBD1 or TRBD2 (5 bases each). The CDR3 contains 15 residues. Trimming stripped 7 bases from V and 1 base from J, with 12 bases between. Germline CDR1 reads KGHDR; CDR2 reads SFDVKD. CDR3 region: CATSRDGVNTGELFF. CDR3 nucleotide sequence: TGTGCCACCAGCCGGGACGGCGTGAACACCGGGGAGCTGTTTTTT.

This clonotype was counted only a few times. The V call is TRBV12-3 or TRBV12-4, the J call TRBJ2-7; no reliable D call. V was shortened by 3 bases and J by 0 bases, with 12 bases between the two germline ends. The CDR3 spans 15 residues. The CDR3 nucleotides are TGTGCCAGCAGTTTTTCTAAGCGTCTCTCCTACGAGCAGTACTTC. It encodes CASSFSKRLSYEQYF.

This clonotype has only a few counts. This chain links TRBV9 with TRBJ2-2; D assignment may be TRBD1 or TRBD2 (5 bases each). The CDR3 consists of 15 residues. Looked up from germline, CDR1 is SGDLS and CDR2 is YYNGEE. V was trimmed by 4 bases and J by 1 base, leaving 11 bases between them. The CDR3 DNA follows: TGTGCCAGCAGCATCGAGGGGAGGAACACCGGGGAGCTGTTTTTT. It specifies CASSIEGRNTGELFF.

The chain is built from TRBV12-3 or TRBV12-4 and TRBJ2-5; 8 bases fit TRBD2. CDR3 size: 15 residues. The V and J ends lost 3 bases and 2 bases, in that order; junction bases with no gene match: 5. The CDR3: CASSFYGGDQETQYF. The DNA for the CDR3 is TGTGCCAGCAGTTTTTACGGGGGGGATCAAGAGACCCAGTACTTC.

This clonotype was counted a few times. The chain has TRBV16 and TRBJ1-2; D may be TRBD1 (6 bases). The CDR3 is 14 amino acids. With 3 bases removed from V and 3 bases from J, the gap between germline ends came to 11 bases. The germline CDR1 and CDR2 sequences are KGHSY and FQNENV. The chain's CDR3 is CASSHTYRDYGYTF. As DNA, the CDR3 is TGTGCCAGCAGCCATACCTACAGGGACTATGGCTACACCTTC. Looking up the rest from reference TRBV16 and TRBJ1-2 gives the full variable domain: GEEVAQTPKHLVRGEGQKAKLYCAPIKGHSYVFWYQQVLKNEFKFLISFQNENVFDETGMPKERFSAKCLPNSPCSLEIQATKLEDSAVYFCASSHTYRDYGYTFGSGTRLTVV.

This clonotype was seen only a few times. The gene calls are TRBV5-1 and TRBJ2-2; D not certain. CDR1 and CDR2 from the germline V gene are SGHRS and YFSETQ. Trimming stripped 0 bases from V and 7 bases from J, with 10 bases between. The CDR3 sequence is 14 residues long. CDR3 loop: CASSLAGVGGELFF. CDR3 DNA sequence: TGCGCCAGCAGCTTGGCCGGAGTTGGCGGGGAGCTGTTTTTT.

This clonotype was seen a handful of times. The chain has TRBV12-3 or TRBV12-4 and TRBJ1-1; D gene ambiguous. CDR3 length equals 14 residues. Trimming took off 6 bases at V and 11 bases at J, with 22 bases between the two ends. CDR3 residues: CASSLEGRRVEAFF. DNA of the CDR3: TGTGCCAGCAGCCTGGAGGGCAGGCGCGTGGAGGCTTTCTTT.

The chain carries TRBV15 and TRBJ2-1; TRBD2 matches 12 bases. Germline CDR1 reads LNHNV; CDR2 reads YYDKDF (reference sequence). This CDR3 is 21 amino acids long. Trimming removed 0 bases from V and 7 bases from J; junction bases left unmatched: 19. CDR3 sequence reads: CATSRDPSGRVRFNPLNEQFF. Written as DNA, the CDR3 is TGTGCCACCAGCAGAGACCCTAGCGGGAGGGTGCGGTTTAATCCTCTTAATGAGCAGTTCTTC.

The V call is TRBV6-1, the J call TRBJ2-1; D is tentatively TRBD1 or TRBD2 (6 bases each). CDR1 MNHNS and CDR2 SASEGT come from the germline V gene. Trimming shortened V by 6 bases and J by 4 bases, and 19 bases separated the two germline ends. CDR3 length: 16 residues. The CDR3 is CASRLLRGLEYNEQFF. The CDR3 nucleotides read TGTGCCAGCAGACTCCTACGGGGGCTTGAGTACAATGAGCAGTTCTTC.

The rearrangement joins TRBV12-3 or TRBV12-4 to TRBJ2-5; perhaps D is TRBD1 or TRBD2 (5 bases each). The CDR3 covers 16 residues. V gave up 6 bases and J gave up 7 bases, with 24 bases separating them. The CDR3 is CASSPPSSWGRLTQYF. The CDR3 DNA reads as TGTGCCAGCAGCCCCCCCTCTTCGTGGGGACGATTGACCCAGTACTTC.

This chain connects TRBV12-3 or TRBV12-4 to TRBJ1-2; D gene uncertain. This CDR3 spans 12 amino acids. V dropped 3 bases and J dropped 8 bases, with 10 bases sitting between them. DNA of the CDR3: TGTGCCAGCAGTTTGAGGGCTTACGGCTACACCTTC. It specifies CASSLRAYGYTF.

This clonotype was detected only once. This chain uses TRBV20-1 with TRBJ2-5; D gene unclear. The CDR3 consists of 13 residues. Trimming left V 5 bases short and J 0 bases short, with 10 bases between. Germline values: CDR1 DFQATT, CDR2 SNEGSKA (reference sequence). The CDR3 DNA reads as TGCAGTGCTCAAGGCCCCAACCAAGAGACCCAGTACTTC. Encoded protein: CSAQGPNQETQYF.